These 5 T cell receptor beta chains originate from one sample sequenced in a study of cytomegalovirus exposure and HLA in healthy donors. Sequencing used immunoSEQ multiplex PCR; TCRdb keeps in-frame clones, though not all of them. Of around 150,000 clones listed, 85% to 90% are singletons. The material sequenced was PBMCs. The receptors derive from a woman aged 18 to 35 in good health and CMV-seropositive.

This chain joins TRBV11-2 and TRBJ2-7; D is possibly TRBD1 (6 bases). The CDR3 is 12 residues long. Trimming cost V 2 bases and J 8 bases, with 10 bases left between them. Germline CDR1 reads SGHAT; CDR2 reads FQNNGV. The CDR3 DNA sequence: TGTGCCAGCAGCTTAATCGGACAGCAGCAGTACTTC. This gives the protein CASSLIGQQQYF.

This chain joins TRBV5-4 and TRBJ2-1; 8 bases match TRBD1. Germline V gene data show CDR1 as SGHNT and CDR2 as YYREEE (reference sequence). This CDR3 has 15 residues. V shed 3 bases, J shed 6 bases, and the junction held 8 bases outside the gene matches. The CDR3 coding sequence is TGTGCCAGCAGCTCTATGACAGGGGTTATCAATGAGCAGTTCTTC. It translates to CASSSMTGVINEQFF.

The V and J genes are TRBV19 and TRBJ2-7; 9 bases map to TRBD1. V gave up 7 bases and J gave up 6 bases; unmatched junction bases: 10. Germline V gene sequence: CDR1 LNHDA, CDR2 SQIVND (reference sequence). The CDR3 extends over 14 amino acids. The CDR3 coding sequence is TGTGCCAGTACCTCGGACAGGGGCATGGGCGAGCAGTACTTC. This gives the protein CASTSDRGMGEQYF.

The gene calls are TRBV11-2 and TRBJ2-7; weak D call: TRBD1 (6 bases). The CDR3 is made up of 15 amino acids. Trimming removed 0 bases at V and 0 bases at J, with 9 bases between. The germline V gene has CDR1 SGHAT and CDR2 FQNNGV. CDR3 residues: CASSLDRTASYEQYF. As DNA, the CDR3 is TGTGCCAGCAGCTTAGACCGGACAGCCTCCTACGAGCAGTACTTC. The full variable domain, completed using reference TRBV11-2 and TRBJ2-7, is EAGVAQSPRYKIIEKRQSVAFWCNPISGHATLYWYQQILGQGPKLLIQFQNNGVVDDSQLPKDRFSAERLKGVDSTLKIQPAKLEDSAVYLCASSLDRTASYEQYFGPGTRLTVT.

This clone was found a few times. J is TRBJ2-7 and V is TRBV6-6; D is unclear. V was pared by 6 bases and J by 2 bases, with 8 bases between. Germline V lookup: CDR1 MNHNY, CDR2 SVGAGI (reference sequence). CDR3 length: 12 residues. CDR3 in amino acids: CASRRQTYEQYF. The CDR3 DNA reads TGTGCCAGCAGACGACAAACCTACGAGCAGTACTTC.